Included here is one T cell receptor (beta chain) sequence, with context. Its antigen is currently unknown. The data originate from a study of regulatory T cells in long-lasting Graves disease. General study results and limits: Persistent disease exhibited a predilection for TRBV28, TRBJ1-2 and TRBJ2-5.

Time point in this sample: persistent/refractory GD, antithyroid drugs over 5 years with positive TRAb. Making the TCR library involved RNA that had been extracted from PBMCs. Construction of TCR beta libraries relied on iRepertoire HTBI primers and on Arm-PCR targeting CDR3 regions. TCRdb reprocessed the multiplex PCR reads with MiXCR, giving one entry per CDR3 protein. The table has 600,000 to 850,000 distinct CDR3 sequences, 25% to 35% seen once. The CDR3 loop spans 14 amino acids. Germline V gene sequence: CDR1 DFQATT, CDR2 SNEGSKA (reference sequence). After removal of 6 bases from V and 4 bases from J, the junction contained 6 bases not matched to a gene.

Sample: peripheral blood mononuclear cells (PBMCs), taken when the disease was refractory, from a patient treated with antithyroid drugs. The V gene is TRBV20-1, the J gene TRBJ1-6, with 7 bases aligning to TRBD1. This clonotype was sampled from a female donor with Graves disease. In DNA, the CDR3 is TGCAGTGCAATCCGGGACAGATATAATTCACCCCTCCACTTT. This sequence encodes CSAIRDRYNSPLHF.